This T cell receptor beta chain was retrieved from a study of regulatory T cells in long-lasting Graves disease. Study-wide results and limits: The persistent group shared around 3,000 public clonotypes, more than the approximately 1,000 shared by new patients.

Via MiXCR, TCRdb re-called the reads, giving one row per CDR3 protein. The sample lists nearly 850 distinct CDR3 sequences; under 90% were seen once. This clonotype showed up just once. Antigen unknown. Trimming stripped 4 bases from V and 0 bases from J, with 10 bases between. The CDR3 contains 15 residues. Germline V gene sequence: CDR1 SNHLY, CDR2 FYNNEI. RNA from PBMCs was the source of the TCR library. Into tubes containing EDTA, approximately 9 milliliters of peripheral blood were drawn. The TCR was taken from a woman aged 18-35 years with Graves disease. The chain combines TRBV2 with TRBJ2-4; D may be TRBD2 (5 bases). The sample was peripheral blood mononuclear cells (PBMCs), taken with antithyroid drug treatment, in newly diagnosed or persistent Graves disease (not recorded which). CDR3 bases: TGTGCCAGCAGTGGTAGCGCGCTAGCCAAAAACATTCAGTACTTC. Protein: CASSGSALAKNIQYF.